This T cell receptor beta chain was observed in a study of T cell responses to AZD1222 COVID-19 vaccine. This clone was found a few times. Its antigen is unknown. General study results and limits: White British donors predominated, females outnumbered males, and clonal diversity was possibly underestimated. The study found vaccine-associated CD4 TCRs spanning spike, dominant at 160-218 and 743-854.

The CDR3 extends over 14 amino acids. In germline, CDR1 is SGHTA, CDR2 FQGNSA. V lost 4 bases and J lost 1; bases outside the gene matches: 2. Data came from immunoSEQ multiplex PCR; TCRdb stores just in-frame clones and leaves some out. In the table there are 52,000 or so clones, 75% to 90% of which are singletons. The genes are TRBV7-2 and TRBJ1-1; 8 bases fit TRBD1. This clonotype originated in an adult in good health. Sequenced material: peripheral blood, taken on day 0 of MenACWY control vaccination. The DNA for the CDR3 is TGTGCCAGCAGCTCTGACAGGGGGAACACTGAAGCTTTCTTT. It translates to CASSSDRGNTEAFF.